The 21 T cell receptor beta chains below come from one sample, sequenced in a study of cytomegalovirus exposure and HLA in healthy donors. Vbeta (60) and Jbeta (13) primers were used in the PCR. The table came from immunoSEQ multiplex PCR; TCRdb's copy has only in-frame clones and leaves some out. The sample contains some 90,000 clones, about 80% of which appear only once. The material sequenced was PBMCs. The receptors come from a man aged 50 to 60 in good health and CMV-seropositive.

The chain couples TRBV11-2 to TRBJ2-1; 7 bases map to TRBD2. The CDR3 runs to 14 residues. After removal of 2 bases from V and 10 bases from J, the junction contained 8 bases not matched to a gene. CDR1 SGHAT and CDR2 FQNNGV come from the germline V gene. The CDR3, as DNA: TGTGCCAGCAGCTTAAATCCAGCGGGGTTGGAGCAGTTCTTC. Translation gives CASSLNPAGLEQFF.

This chain connects TRBV5-1 to TRBJ1-2; weak D call: TRBD1 (6 bases). Per germline, CDR1 SGHRS and CDR2 YFSETQ. The CDR3 consists of 15 residues. Trimming removed 0 bases from V and 7 bases from J, with 16 bases in between. This CDR3 reads CASSLGGGQSAGYTF. The CDR3 nucleotides read TGCGCCAGCAGCTTGGGCGGGGGGCAAAGTGCTGGCTACACCTTC.

The chain is built from TRBV5-5 and TRBJ2-3; 11 nucleotides line up with TRBD2. Germline V gives CDR1 SGHKS, CDR2 YYEKEE (reference sequence). The J segment lost 4 bases and the V segment lost 6 bases, leaving 10 bases of the junction unmatched. CDR3 length equals 16 residues. CDR3 protein: CASITSGTSGPDTQYF. DNA of the CDR3: TGTGCCAGCATCACCTCCGGGACTAGCGGCCCAGATACGCAGTATTTT.

Regarding this clone: A junction boundary mismatches the germline segment, possibly from a read error. The chain couples TRBV7-6 to TRBJ2-6, with a tentative D call TRBD1 (5 bases). CDR1 is SGHVS, CDR2 FNYEAQ, per germline. CDR3 size: 15 residues. The CDR3 protein is CASSPLISGANGLTF. The CDR3 nucleotides are TGTGCCAGCAGCCCTCTTATCTCTGGGGCCAACGGCCTGACTTTC.

V gene TRBV7-9 combines with J gene TRBJ1-4, with 7 bases lining up with TRBD1. The CDR3 consists of 14 residues. Looked up from germline, CDR1 is SEHNR and CDR2 is FQNEAQ (reference sequence). Trimming at V came to 5 bases and at J to 4 bases, leaving 4 bases not matched to a gene. This chain's CDR3 is CASSQQGLNEKLFF. In DNA form, the CDR3 reads TGTGCCAGCAGCCAACAGGGGCTTAATGAAAAACTGTTTTTT.

V gene TRBV6-1 combines with J gene TRBJ1-4; D possibly corresponds to TRBD1 (5 bases). V dropped 1 base and J dropped 4 bases, with 13 bases sitting between them. This CDR3 has 16 amino acids. Germline V gene lookup returns CDR1 MNHNS and CDR2 SASEGT. In nucleotides, the CDR3 is TGTGCCAGCAGTGAAGTTGGGCCAGGGATTAATGAAAAACTGTTTTTT. It translates to CASSEVGPGINEKLFF.

This clone occurred many times. This chain links TRBV5-4 with TRBJ1-2; tentative D call: TRBD1 (6 bases). V was trimmed by 5 bases and J by 7 bases, leaving 12 bases between them. This CDR3 contains 12 residues. The V gene's germline CDR1 is SGHNT and CDR2 YYREEE (reference sequence). This chain's CDR3 is CASRPGVGGYTF. CDR3 in DNA: TGTGCCAGCAGACCAGGGGTTGGTGGCTACACCTTC.

The rearrangement links TRBV19 to TRBJ1-1; weak D call: TRBD1 (5 bases). Germline V gives CDR1 LNHDA, CDR2 SQIVND (reference sequence). The CDR3 covers 15 residues. Trimming removed 6 bases from V and 1 base from J, with 15 bases in between. DNA for the CDR3: TGTGCCAGTAGCCTGCCAGGGCTGGCGAACACTGAAGCTTTCTTT. Its protein is CASSLPGLANTEAFF.

The rearrangement links TRBV15 to TRBJ1-4; 8 bases line up with TRBD1. Germline V gene data show CDR1 as LNHNV and CDR2 as YYDKDF (reference sequence). V was pared by 3 bases and J by 3 bases, with 6 bases of the junction left unmatched. This CDR3 comprises 16 residues. The CDR3 loop reads CATSSPGTGANEKLFF. CDR3 coding DNA: TGTGCCACCAGCAGTCCCGGGACAGGCGCTAATGAAAAACTGTTTTTT. The full variable domain, in which reference TRBV15 and TRBJ1-4 provide the parts outside the CDR3, is DAMVIQNPRYQVTQFGKPVTLSCSQTLNHNVMYWYQQKSSQAPKLLFHYYDKDFNNEADTPDNFQSRRPNTSFCFLDIRSPGLGDTAMYLCATSSPGTGANEKLFFGSGTQLSVL.

The chain employs TRBV5-8 and TRBJ2-1, with a possible D match to TRBD2 (6 bases). The CDR3 has 14 residues. Germline V gene data show CDR1 as SGHTS and CDR2 as YDEGEE. The V end lost 3 bases, the J end lost 6 bases, and 13 bases lay between the germline ends. CDR3 sequence reads: CASSSGGYINEQFF. In nucleotides, the CDR3 is TGTGCCAGCAGCTCTGGGGGGTATATCAATGAGCAGTTCTTC.

The V call is TRBV7-9, the J call TRBJ1-2; possibly TRBD1 for D (5 bases). V was pared by 5 bases and J by 0 bases, with 13 bases between. In germline, CDR1 is SEHNR, CDR2 FQNEAQ (reference sequence). The CDR3 contains 15 residues. In nucleotides, the CDR3 is TGTGCCAGCAGCACACTAACACAGGCTAACTATGGCTACACCTTC. This sequence encodes CASSTLTQANYGYTF.

This clone was recorded a few times. The chain employs TRBV7-2 and TRBJ2-1, with 9 bases identical to TRBD1. J was trimmed by 12 bases and V by 2 bases; bases with no gene match: 14. Germline V gene data show CDR1 as SGHTA and CDR2 as FQGNSA. The CDR3 sequence is 16 residues long. The CDR3 is CASSLSFGGTGTSQFF. CDR3 sequence (DNA): TGTGCCAGCAGCTTAAGTTTTGGGGGGACAGGGACCTCGCAGTTCTTC.

This chain joins TRBV4-1 and TRBJ1-2; no definite D call. V lost 6 bases and J lost 3, with 14 bases in between. The CDR3 runs to 14 residues. Germline V gene data show CDR1 as MGHRA and CDR2 as YSYEKL. The CDR3 loop is CASSIREADYGYTF. DNA of the CDR3: TGCGCCAGCAGTATCCGGGAAGCGGACTATGGCTACACCTTC.

The chain employs TRBV30 and TRBJ1-5; D is uncertain. Germline values: CDR1 GTSNPN, CDR2 SVGIG (reference sequence). V was clipped by 1 base and J by 4 bases, with 17 bases between them. This CDR3 spans 16 amino acids. This CDR3 is CAWSGGSPTENQPQHF. The CDR3 DNA sequence: TGTGCCTGGAGTGGCGGCTCTCCGACGGAAAATCAGCCCCAGCATTTT.

Here the CDR3 reads CASGVVAGSYEQYF. Written as DNA, the CDR3 is TGTGCCAGCGGCGTGGTGGCAGGGTCCTACGAGCAGTACTTC. J is TRBJ2-7 and V is TRBV7-9, with D perhaps TRBD1 (5 bases). Trimming cost V 8 bases and J 1 base, with 15 bases left between them. This CDR3 is 14 amino acids long. Looked up from germline, CDR1 is SEHNR and CDR2 is FQNEAQ (reference sequence).

This clone has just a few counts. V gene TRBV18 combines with J gene TRBJ2-5; 8 nucleotides agree with TRBD2. V shed 4 bases, J shed 3 bases, and the junction held 1 base outside the gene matches. CDR3 size: 13 residues. Per the germline V gene, CDR1 is KGHSH and CDR2 is LQKENI. The CDR3 here is CASSQGLEETQYF. The DNA of the CDR3 is TGTGCCAGCTCACAGGGACTAGAAGAGACCCAGTACTTC.

The V gene is TRBV5-1, the J gene TRBJ2-7; D gene uncertain. V was shortened by 1 base and J by 0 bases, with 8 bases between the two germline ends. Germline V gives CDR1 SGHRS, CDR2 YFSETQ. This CDR3 is 14 amino acids long. The CDR3 here is CASSLTVSSYEQYF. CDR3 DNA: TGCGCCAGCAGCTTGACGGTGAGCTCCTACGAGCAGTACTTC.

This clone was counted between two and nine times. This chain joins TRBV7-8 and TRBJ2-1; 9 bases match TRBD1. The V segment lost 3 bases and the J segment 10 bases; nucleotides outside the gene matches: 10. Looked up from germline, CDR1 is SGHVS and CDR2 is FQNEAQ. The CDR3 sequence is 15 residues long. The DNA for the CDR3 is TGTGCCAGCAGCTTCGTGGGACAGGGCTTGGGCGAGCAGTTCTTC. Residues: CASSFVGQGLGEQFF. Combining the CDR3 with reference TRBV7-8 and TRBJ2-1 gives the whole variable domain GAGVSQSPRYKVAKRGQDVALRCDPISGHVSLFWYQQALGQGPEFLTYFQNEAQLDKSGLPSDRFFAERPEGSVSTLKIQRTQQEDSAVYLCASSFVGQGLGEQFFGPGTRLTVL.

The chain is built from TRBV18 and TRBJ2-3; TRBD2 is a possible D gene (5 bases). CDR1 and CDR2 (germline): KGHSH, LQKENI. Trimming cost V 2 bases and J 2 bases, with 11 bases left between them. The CDR3 covers 15 residues. In nucleotides, the CDR3 is TGTGCCAGCTCACCATCTAGCCGGCCCACAGATACGCAGTATTTT. Encoded protein: CASSPSSRPTDTQYF.

This clone appeared a single time. This rearrangement joins TRBV7-8 to TRBJ2-7, with D maybe TRBD2 (5 bases). The CDR3 has 13 residues. The germline V gene encodes CDR1 SGHVS and CDR2 FQNEAQ. Deletions cut 4 bases from V and 3 bases from J, with 10 bases between. CDR3 sequence (DNA): TGTGCCAGCAGCTCAACCGGGAACTACGAGCAGTACTTC. It specifies CASSSTGNYEQYF.

The rearrangement links TRBV5-1 to TRBJ2-1, with D possibly matching TRBD1 (5 bases). This CDR3 region has 15 residues. V dropped 4 bases and J dropped 7 bases, with 18 bases sitting between them. Looked up from germline, CDR1 is SGHRS and CDR2 is YFSETQ. The CDR3 nucleotides are TGCGCCAGCAGCCCACCGGGCTCAGGGTGGAATGAGCAGTTCTTC. Translated, it gives CASSPPGSGWNEQFF.